The TCR beta chain under discussion was sequenced for a study of early T cells in non-severe SARS-CoV-2 infection. This CDR3 is built from 15 residues. Germline V CDR1 and CDR2: LGHNA, YSLEER. The junction had 4 bases not matched to a gene; V was cut back by 3 bases and J by 5 bases. This clonotype occurred a few times. Unique molecular identifier tags were affixed to discrete cDNA molecules. MiXCR, applied by TCRdb to the 5' RACE reads, yields one record per CDR3 protein. The sample yields about 76,000 distinct CDR3 sequences, roughly 10% seen once. This TCR was recovered from an adult who was a healthcare worker with PCR-confirmed SARS-CoV-2 infection or an uninfected control (not recorded which). The material sequenced was whole blood. The J gene is TRBJ2-5, the V gene TRBV4-3, with 12 bases lining up with TRBD2. CDR3: CASSHGLAGMETQYF. The DNA of the CDR3 is TGCGCCAGCAGCCACGGACTAGCGGGGATGGAGACCCAGTACTTC.